The clone carrying this TCR beta chain was seen a single time. This entry belongs to a study of OX40 agonist ivuxolimab in advanced cancers. Some clones are missing from TCRdb's copy, which holds only in-frame ones; the method was immunoSEQ multiplex PCR. The sample holds 60,000 to 65,000 clones, 75% to 95% seen once. The CDR3 has 16 residues. Germline values: CDR1 SGHDT, CDR2 YYEEEE. V lost 4 bases, J lost 3 bases, and 8 bases stayed unmatched. This sample comprised CD4+ or CD8+ T cells sorted from blood, obtained in a trial of the OX40 agonist ivuxolimab. This TCR was recovered from an adult with an advanced solid tumor such as melanoma, head and neck, liver or kidney cancer. The chain uses TRBV5-6 and TRBJ1-5; 9 bases map to TRBD1. The DNA for the CDR3 is TGTGCCAGCAGCAACGGACAGGGGAGATTCAATCAGCCCCAGCATTTT. It is translated as CASSNGQGRFNQPQHF.